Each of the 6 T cell receptor beta chains below was sequenced from the same sample in a study of blood T cell repertoires in COVID-19 (dated by TCRdb to 2018 to 2021). The library was obtained by the immunoSEQ multiplex PCR assay. The clones in this table, taken by TCRdb from immuneACCESS, are in-frame only. Not every clone is retained; where verified, under half of the shortfall comes from an unresolved V gene, and the cause of the rest is unknown. The sample records roughly 110,000 clones, roughly 89% of which are singletons. Of the sample, about 18% falls within the top ten clones. Sequencing was done on a sample of peripheral blood. These receptors were collected from a human donor with acute or convalescent COVID-19. The donor label of this sample is uncertain.

The V and J genes are TRBV6-5 and TRBJ1-6; D not resolved. Trimming cost V 7 bases and J 9 bases, with 13 bases left between them. CDR1 and CDR2 (germline): MNHEY, SVGAGI. This CDR3 contains 13 residues. The CDR3 coding sequence is TGTGCCAGCACAATTGGGTGGAGTTCACCCCTCCACTTT. The encoded protein is CASTIGWSSPLHF.

The rearrangement uses TRBV18 and TRBJ1-4; possibly TRBD1 for D (5 bases). Trimming removed 2 bases from V and 6 bases from J, with 13 bases in between. CDR1 and CDR2 from the germline V gene are KGHSH and LQKENI. The CDR3 loop spans 15 amino acids. CDR3 residues: CASSPRQGMDEKLFF. DNA for the CDR3: TGTGCCAGCTCACCAAGGCAGGGAATGGATGAAAAACTGTTTTTT.

CDR3 in amino acids: CASSLDSTNEQYF. In nucleotides, the CDR3 is TGTGCCAGCAGCTTAGACAGCACAAACGAGCAGTACTTC. The chain has TRBV7-9 and TRBJ2-7; no firm D call. The V and J ends lost 1 base and 5 bases respectively, with 9 bases between them. Germline lookup yields CDR1 SEHNR and CDR2 FQNEAQ (reference sequence). The CDR3 spans 13 residues.

The chain uses TRBV6-5 and TRBJ1-2; 8 bases are a match to TRBD1. CDR3 length equals 13 residues. Germline CDR1 reads MNHEY; CDR2 reads SVGAGI. V trimming: 5 bases; J trimming: 5 bases; junction bases outside the gene matches: 4. The CDR3 coding sequence is TGTGCCAGCAGTCTTCAGGGGGCGTATGGCTACACCTTC. Translated: CASSLQGAYGYTF.

This chain links TRBV7-2 with TRBJ2-4; D is unclear. Trimming took 4 bases from V and 0 from J, leaving 4 bases between them. This CDR3 has 13 amino acids. Germline loops: CDR1 SGHTA, CDR2 FQGNSA. The CDR3: CASSSSAKNIQYF. DNA of the CDR3: TGTGCCAGCAGCTCCTCAGCCAAAAACATTCAGTACTTC.

This clone was picked up a small number of times. This chain joins TRBV20-1 and TRBJ2-1; 7 bases line up with TRBD1. From germline, CDR1 is DFQATT and CDR2 SNEGSKA (reference sequence). There are 11 residues in the CDR3. The ends lost 6 bases at V and 15 bases at J; junction bases unmatched: 11. In DNA form, the CDR3 reads TGCAGTGCCTACGGACAGGACCGACGGTTCTTC. Translation: CSAYGQDRRFF.